Below, 27 T cell receptor beta chains from the same sample are listed, as sequenced in a study of T cells after yellow fever vaccination. TCRdb re-derived calls from the 5' RACE reads in MiXCR, one entry per CDR3 protein. The data contain tens of thousands of distinct CDR3 sequences, approximately 6.2% of them seen just once; the ten biggest clones take up less than 2.5%. The specimen comprised CD4+ T cells sorted from PBMCs, sampled approximately 15 days after the first yellow fever vaccination. The receptors derive from a man younger than 35 who received the YFV17D yellow fever vaccine.

This clonotype appeared many times. The V call is TRBV20-1, the J call TRBJ2-7, with 9 bases aligning to TRBD2. The CDR3 is made up of 14 amino acids. J was trimmed by 4 bases and V by 0 bases; bases with no gene match: 4. Germline values: CDR1 DFQATT, CDR2 SNEGSKA (reference sequence). CDR3 bases: TGCAGTGCTAGAGATCCCAGCGGGGGGTACGAGCAGTACGTC. Its protein is CSARDPSGGYEQYV.

Regarding this clonotype: A single base separates this from a much larger clone, so it may be a read error. The chain links TRBV20-1 to TRBJ2-6; D unresolved. The CDR3 spans 13 residues. The V end lost 4 bases, the J end lost 0 bases, and 4 bases lay between the germline ends. The germline V gene has CDR1 DFQATT and CDR2 SNEGSKA (reference sequence). The CDR3 loop reads CSANGSGANVLTF. The CDR3 bases are TGCAGTGCTAACGGCTCTGGGGCCAACGTCCTGACTTTC.

This clonotype was seen ten or more times. The CDR3, as DNA: TGTGCCAGCGGGAGCAACGCCGGGGAGCTGTTTTTT. As protein: CASGSNAGELFF. This chain links TRBV25-1 with TRBJ2-2; D is possibly TRBD2 (5 bases). The CDR3 loop spans 12 amino acids. CDR1 is MGHDK, CDR2 SYGVNS, per germline. Trimming removed 8 bases from V and 6 bases from J, with 10 bases in between.

This clonotype was recorded at least ten times. The V call is TRBV18, the J call TRBJ2-7, with a tentative D call TRBD2 (5 bases). CDR1 and CDR2 from the germline V gene are KGHSH and LQKENI. This CDR3 has 15 residues. The V end was cut by 4 bases, the J end by 2 bases, with 15 bases between. The CDR3 DNA reads as TGTGCCAGCTCACTGGCGGGTGGGAGTCCCTACGAGCAGTACGTC. Translating gives CASSLAGGSPYEQYV.

This clonotype has ten or more counts. The chain couples TRBV28 to TRBJ2-1, with 9 positions matching TRBD2. The CDR3 sequence is 17 residues long. CDR1 and CDR2 from the germline V gene are MDHEN and SYDVKM. V was pared by 6 bases and J by 0 bases, with 9 bases of the junction left unmatched. The DNA of the CDR3 is TGTGCCAGCAGGCGGATGAGCGGGGGGCGCTCCTACAATGAGCAGTTCTTC. Translated: CASRRMSGGRSYNEQFF.

This clonotype was counted at least ten times. V usage is TRBV7-9 and J usage is TRBJ2-5; no reliable D call. V was pared by 7 bases and J by 5 bases, with 11 bases between. This CDR3 is built from 12 residues. The germline CDR1 and CDR2 sequences are SEHNR and FQNEAQ (reference sequence). The CDR3 coding sequence is TGTGCCAGCACTGGGGTCGGGGAGACCCAGTACTTC. Translated: CASTGVGETQYF.

The sample holds a few counts of this clonotype. The chain employs TRBV6-5 and TRBJ1-6, with D hard to call. The CDR3 runs to 17 residues. V lost 1 base to trimming and J lost 0 bases, with 10 bases between them. The V gene's germline CDR1 is MNHEY and CDR2 SVGAGI. The CDR3 region is CASSYWGPSSYNSPLHF. The DNA for the CDR3 is TGTGCCAGCAGTTACTGGGGTCCGAGCTCCTATAATTCACCCCTCCACTTT.

CDR3: CSARVGASGGNYWGNEQFF. CDR3 coding DNA: TGCAGTGCTAGGGTCGGCGCTAGCGGGGGGAATTACTGGGGCAATGAGCAGTTCTTC. The chain uses TRBV20-1 and TRBJ2-1; 11 nucleotides line up with TRBD2. V trimming: 3 bases; J trimming: 6 bases; junction bases outside the gene matches: 19. Germline V CDR1 and CDR2: DFQATT, SNEGSKA (reference sequence). This CDR3 comprises 19 residues.

In this sample, this clonotype turned up many times. The V call is TRBV2, the J call TRBJ2-5, with 10 bases identical to TRBD2. The CDR3 is 13 amino acids. V dropped 4 bases and J dropped 5; count of bases not matched to a gene: 1. Germline CDR1 is SNHLY and CDR2 is FYNNEI. The CDR3 coding sequence is TGTGCCAGCAGTGGGGGACTAGCGGAGACCCAGTACTTC. This gives the protein CASSGGLAETQYF.

This clonotype was recorded many times. The chain is built from TRBV5-1 and TRBJ2-3, with 10 positions matching TRBD1. V lost 2 bases, J lost 4 bases, and 16 bases stayed unmatched. The CDR3 sequence is 19 residues long. Germline V gives CDR1 SGHRS, CDR2 YFSETQ. The CDR3 here is CASSLVPHGGGQGADTQYF. The CDR3 region has the DNA TGCGCCAGCAGCTTAGTTCCCCACGGAGGAGGACAGGGGGCAGATACGCAGTATTTT.

This clonotype was observed many times. The chain recombines TRBV29-1 with TRBJ1-3; D uncertain. Trimming cost V 5 bases and J 4 bases, with 12 bases left between them. Germline V CDR1 and CDR2: SQVTM, ANQGSEA. This CDR3 has 13 residues. The CDR3 loop is CSVPRSRGNTIYF. CDR3 bases: TGCAGCGTTCCCAGATCTCGGGGAAACACCATATATTTT. Full variable domain (remainder filled in from reference TRBV29-1 and TRBJ1-3): SAVISQKPSRDICQRGTSLTIQCQVDSQVTMMFWYRQQPGQSLTLIATANQGSEATYESGFVIDKFPISRPNLTFSTLTVSNMSPEDSSIYLCSVPRSRGNTIYFGEGSWLTVV.

J is TRBJ1-2 and V is TRBV29-1; no reliable D call. Trimming removed 1 base at V and 1 base at J, with 13 bases between. The CDR3 extends over 15 amino acids. The germline V gene encodes CDR1 SQVTM and CDR2 ANQGSEA. CDR3 loop: CSVEGFGILNYGYTF. The CDR3 region has the DNA TGCAGCGTTGAAGGGTTTGGAATCCTTAACTATGGCTACACCTTC. Looking up the rest from reference TRBV29-1 and TRBJ1-2 gives the full variable domain: SAVISQKPSRDICQRGTSLTIQCQVDSQVTMMFWYRQQPGQSLTLIATANQGSEATYESGFVIDKFPISRPNLTFSTLTVSNMSPEDSSIYLCSVEGFGILNYGYTFGSGTRLTVV.

In its sample, this clonotype was seen many times. The genes are TRBV5-1 and TRBJ1-3, with TRBD1 matching over 9 bases. Germline values: CDR1 SGHRS, CDR2 YFSETQ. The V and J ends lost 4 bases and 2 bases, in that order; junction bases with no gene match: 4. The CDR3 sequence is 15 residues long. CDR3 residues: CASSQGQGAGNTIYF. DNA for the CDR3: TGCGCCAGCAGCCAGGGACAGGGAGCTGGAAACACCATATATTTT.

In this sample, this clonotype turned up many times. CDR3 sequence reads: CASSPRQGGNEKLFF. CDR3 coding DNA: TGTGCCAGCTCACCCCGACAGGGCGGTAATGAAAAACTGTTTTTT. The V gene is TRBV18, the J gene TRBJ1-4; 7 nucleotides agree with TRBD1. Germline lookup yields CDR1 KGHSH and CDR2 LQKENI. The J segment lost 4 bases and the V segment lost 3 bases, leaving 5 bases of the junction unmatched. This CDR3 region has 15 residues. Complete variable domain (other parts from reference TRBV18 and TRBJ1-4): NAGVMQNPRHLVRRRGQEARLRCSPMKGHSHVYWYRQLPEEGLKFMVYLQKENIIDESGMPKERFSAEFPKEGPSILRIQQVVRGDSAAYFCASSPRQGGNEKLFFGSGTQLSVL.

This clonotype was detected many times. The chain combines TRBV7-6 with TRBJ2-3; 7 nucleotides line up with TRBD2. V gave up 4 bases and J gave up 0 bases; unmatched junction bases: 4. Germline V gene data show CDR1 as SGHVS and CDR2 as FNYEAQ. The CDR3 loop spans 15 amino acids. CDR3 bases: TGTGCCAGCAGCTCCTCGGGGGGAAGCACAGATACGCAGTATTTT. This codes for CASSSSGGSTDTQYF.

This clonotype was observed at least ten times. This chain links TRBV7-2 with TRBJ1-2, with 8 bases matching TRBD1. The V gene's germline CDR1 is SGHTA and CDR2 FQGNSA. V was pared by 5 bases and J by 3 bases, with 2 bases of the junction left unmatched. CDR3 size: 13 residues. The CDR3 spells CASSRQGYYGYTF. DNA of the CDR3: TGTGCCAGCAGCCGACAGGGGTACTATGGCTACACCTTC.

There are many counts of this clonotype. The genes are TRBV12-3 or TRBV12-4 and TRBJ1-4; perhaps TRBD1 as D (5 bases). Trimming stripped 4 bases from V and 2 bases from J, with 11 bases between. The length of the CDR3 is 15 residues. CDR3 region: CASSSGAGTNEKLFF. CDR3 DNA: TGTGCCAGCAGTTCCGGGGCAGGGACTAATGAAAAACTGTTTTTT.

This clonotype was counted many times. The gene calls are TRBV28 and TRBJ1-1; no firm D call. The CDR3 runs to 14 residues. Trimming removed 2 bases at V and 4 bases at J, with 11 bases between. Germline CDR1 reads MDHEN; CDR2 reads SYDVKM. The DNA of the CDR3 is TGTGCCAGCAGTTTACGCCGCTTACCCACTGAAGCTTTCTTT. As protein: CASSLRRLPTEAFF.

J is TRBJ1-1 and V is TRBV9; unclear D gene. The germline gives CDR1 SGDLS, CDR2 YYNGEE. Trimming pared 0 bases from V and 7 bases from J, leaving 7 bases between. CDR3 length: 12 residues. CDR3 bases: TGTGCCAGCAGCGTAGTCGGTAGTGAAGCTTTCTTT. Its protein product is CASSVVGSEAFF.

This clonotype was observed at least ten times. The CDR3 nucleotides are TGTGCCAGCAGCTTCCGAACAGGGGACGTCAATGAGCAGTTCTTC. It codes for CASSFRTGDVNEQFF. The rearrangement links TRBV5-4 to TRBJ2-1; 7 bases are a match to TRBD1. The J segment lost 6 bases and the V segment lost 2 bases, leaving 8 bases of the junction unmatched. The CDR3 totals 15 residues. Germline V lookup: CDR1 SGHNT, CDR2 YYREEE (reference sequence).

This clonotype has a single count. This may come from a read error, since a much larger clone is one base off. The genes are TRBV7-6 and TRBJ2-1, with D hard to call. The CDR3 is 14 amino acids. Germline lookup yields CDR1 SGHVS and CDR2 FNYEAQ. The DNA of the CDR3 is TGTGCCAGCAGCACGGGCCTACCTGGCCATGAGCAGTTATTC. This sequence encodes CASSTGLPGHEQLF.

In its sample, this clonotype was seen once. A much larger clonotype is one base distant, so this may be a read error. The chain recombines TRBV4-1 with TRBJ1-6; D remains unclear. Germline CDR1 MGHRA, CDR2 YSYEKL. This CDR3 has 14 amino acids. Trimming shortened V by 4 bases and J by 9 bases, and 13 bases separated the two germline ends. CDR3 DNA sequence: TGCGCCAGCAGCCTTCAGGCTTCTACTTCACCCCTCCACTTT. As protein: CASSLQASTSPLHF.

This clonotype has a count of ten or more. This chain links TRBV11-3 with TRBJ2-1; a weak D match, TRBD2 (6 bases). Germline V gene lookup returns CDR1 SGHNT and CDR2 YENEEA. V was trimmed by 1 base and J by 5 bases, leaving 9 bases between them. CDR3 length: 14 residues. CDR3 coding DNA: TGTGCCAGCAGCTTAGGGGGGGACGACAATGAGCAGTTCTTC. It specifies CASSLGGDDNEQFF. Drawing the rest from reference TRBV11-3 and TRBJ2-1, the complete variable domain is EAGVVQSPRYKIIEKKQPVAFWCNPISGHNTLYWYLQNLGQGPELLIRYENEEAVDDSQLPKDRFSAERLKGVDSTLKIQPAELGDSAVYLCASSLGGDDNEQFFGPGTRLTVL.

This clonotype occurred many times. The CDR3 loop is CASNPSRGSSYEQYF. DNA of the CDR3: TGTGCCAGCAACCCGTCGAGAGGGAGCTCCTACGAGCAGTACTTC. J is TRBJ2-7 and V is TRBV6-1; possible D gene TRBD2, 5 bases. This CDR3 has 15 amino acids. The ends were cut back, 7 bases at V and 0 bases at J, with 16 bases in the middle. Germline V gives CDR1 MNHNS, CDR2 SASEGT.

This clonotype was found many times. The chain combines TRBV12-3 or TRBV12-4 with TRBJ2-6; no clear D. The CDR3 covers 17 residues. Trimming shortened V by 1 base and J by 1 base, and 11 bases separated the two germline ends. CDR3 nucleotide sequence: TGTGCCAGCAGTTTAGGGTCGCTTTTTTCTGGGGCCAACGTCCTGACTTTC. It translates to CASSLGSLFSGANVLTF.

At least ten counts were recorded for this clonotype. The rearrangement joins TRBV5-4 to TRBJ2-3; TRBD2 is a possible D gene (6 bases). This CDR3 region has 15 residues. In germline, CDR1 is SGHNT, CDR2 YYREEE (reference sequence). V lost 4 bases, J lost 2 bases, and 14 bases lay in between. The CDR3 bases are TGTGCCAGCAGCCCCCGGGGCGGGGACACAGATACGCAGTATTTT. This translates into CASSPRGGDTDTQYF.

This clonotype has at least ten counts. The chain links TRBV10-3 to TRBJ2-2, with TRBD1 as a possible D gene (6 bases). V lost 10 bases, J lost 2 bases, and 14 bases lay in between. There are 14 residues in the CDR3. Germline V CDR1 and CDR2: ENHRY, SYGVKD. This CDR3 is CANAQGPNTGELFF. The CDR3 DNA is TGTGCCAACGCGCAGGGGCCAAACACCGGGGAGCTGTTTTTT.